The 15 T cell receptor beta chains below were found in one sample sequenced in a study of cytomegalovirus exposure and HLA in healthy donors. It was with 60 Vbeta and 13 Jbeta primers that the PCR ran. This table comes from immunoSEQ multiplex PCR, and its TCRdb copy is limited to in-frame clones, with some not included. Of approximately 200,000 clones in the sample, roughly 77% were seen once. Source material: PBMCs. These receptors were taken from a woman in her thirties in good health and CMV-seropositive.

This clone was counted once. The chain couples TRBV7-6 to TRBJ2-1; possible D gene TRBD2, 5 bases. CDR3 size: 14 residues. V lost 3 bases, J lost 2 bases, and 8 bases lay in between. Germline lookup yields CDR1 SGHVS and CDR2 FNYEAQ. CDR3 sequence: CASSFSGTYNEQFF. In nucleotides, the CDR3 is TGTGCCAGCAGCTTTTCCGGGACCTACAATGAGCAGTTCTTC.

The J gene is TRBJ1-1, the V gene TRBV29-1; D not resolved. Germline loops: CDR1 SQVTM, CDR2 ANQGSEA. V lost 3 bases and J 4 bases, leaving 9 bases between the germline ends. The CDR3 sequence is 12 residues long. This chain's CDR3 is CSVDAGTTEAFF. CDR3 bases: TGCAGCGTTGATGCGGGTACCACTGAAGCTTTCTTT.

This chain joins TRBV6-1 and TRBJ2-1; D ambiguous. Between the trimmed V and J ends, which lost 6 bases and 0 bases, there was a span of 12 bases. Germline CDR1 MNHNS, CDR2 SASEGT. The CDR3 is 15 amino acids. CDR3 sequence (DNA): TGTGCCAGCAGGGAGACGTCCTCCTCCTACAATGAGCAGTTCTTC. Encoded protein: CASRETSSSYNEQFF.

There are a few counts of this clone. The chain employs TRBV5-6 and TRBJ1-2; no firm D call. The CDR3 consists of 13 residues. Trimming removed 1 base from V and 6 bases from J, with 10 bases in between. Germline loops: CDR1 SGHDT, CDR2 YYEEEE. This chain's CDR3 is CASSLRIEDGYTF. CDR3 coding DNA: TGTGCCAGCAGCTTGAGGATCGAGGATGGCTACACCTTC. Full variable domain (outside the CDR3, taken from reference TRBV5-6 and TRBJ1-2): DAGVTQSPTHLIKTRGQQVTLRCSPKSGHDTVSWYQQALGQGPQFIFQYYEEEERQRGNFPDRFSGHQFPNYSSELNVNALLLGDSALYLCASSLRIEDGYTFGSGTRLTVV.

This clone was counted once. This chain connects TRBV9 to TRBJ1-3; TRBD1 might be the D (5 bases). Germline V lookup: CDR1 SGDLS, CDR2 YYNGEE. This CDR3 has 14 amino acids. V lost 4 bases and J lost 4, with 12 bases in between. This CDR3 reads CASSPYKGGNTIYF. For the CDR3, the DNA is TGTGCCAGCAGCCCTTATAAGGGGGGAAACACCATATATTTT.

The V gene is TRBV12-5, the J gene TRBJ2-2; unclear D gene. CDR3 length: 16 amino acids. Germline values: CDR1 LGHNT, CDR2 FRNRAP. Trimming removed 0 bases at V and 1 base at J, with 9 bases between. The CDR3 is CASGLVVTRNTGELFF. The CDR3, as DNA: TGTGCTAGTGGTTTGGTAGTAACAAGGAACACCGGGGAGCTGTTTTTT.

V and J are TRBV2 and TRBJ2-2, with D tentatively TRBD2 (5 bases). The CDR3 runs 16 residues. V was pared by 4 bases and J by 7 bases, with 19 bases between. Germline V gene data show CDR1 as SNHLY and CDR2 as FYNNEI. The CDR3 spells CASSGRETTGRGELFF. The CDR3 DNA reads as TGTGCCAGCAGTGGGAGAGAGACTACCGGCCGCGGGGAGCTGTTTTTT. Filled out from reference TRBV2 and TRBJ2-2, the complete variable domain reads EPEVTQTPSHQVTQMGQEVILRCVPISNHLYFYWYRQILGQKVEFLVSFYNNEISEKSEIFDDQFSVERPDGSNFTLKIRSTKLEDSAMYFCASSGRETTGRGELFFGEGSRLTVL.

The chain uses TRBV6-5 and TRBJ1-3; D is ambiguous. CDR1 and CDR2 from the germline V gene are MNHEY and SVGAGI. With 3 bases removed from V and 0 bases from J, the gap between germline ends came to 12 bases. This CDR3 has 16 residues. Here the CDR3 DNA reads TGTGCCAGCAGTTATGAGGCTCCCGCCTCTGGAAACACCATATATTTT. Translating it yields CASSYEAPASGNTIYF.

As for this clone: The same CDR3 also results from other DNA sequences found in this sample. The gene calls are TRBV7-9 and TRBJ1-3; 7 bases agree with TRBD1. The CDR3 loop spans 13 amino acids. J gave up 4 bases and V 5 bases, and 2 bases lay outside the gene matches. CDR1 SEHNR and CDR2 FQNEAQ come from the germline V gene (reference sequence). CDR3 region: CASSTGQGNTIYF. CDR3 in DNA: TGTGCCAGCAGCACGGGACAGGGAAACACCATATATTTT.

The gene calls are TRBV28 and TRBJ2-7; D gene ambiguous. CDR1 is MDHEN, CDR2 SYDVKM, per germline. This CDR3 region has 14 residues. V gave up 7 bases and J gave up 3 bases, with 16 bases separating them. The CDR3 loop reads CASTPRSRLYEQYF. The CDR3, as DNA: TGTGCCAGCACCCCTCGGAGCAGACTCTACGAGCAGTACTTC.

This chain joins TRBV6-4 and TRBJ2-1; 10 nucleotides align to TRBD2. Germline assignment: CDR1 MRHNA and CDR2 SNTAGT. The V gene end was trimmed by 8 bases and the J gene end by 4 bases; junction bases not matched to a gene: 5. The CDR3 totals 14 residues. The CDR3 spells CASAQREGYNEQFF. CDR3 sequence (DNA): TGTGCCAGCGCTCAGCGGGAGGGATACAATGAGCAGTTCTTC.

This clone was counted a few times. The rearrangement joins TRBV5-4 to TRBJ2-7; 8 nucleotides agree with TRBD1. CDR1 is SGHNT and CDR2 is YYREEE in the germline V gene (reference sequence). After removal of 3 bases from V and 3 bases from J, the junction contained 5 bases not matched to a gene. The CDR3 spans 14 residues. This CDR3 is CASSSGQGFYEQYF. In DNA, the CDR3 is TGTGCCAGCAGCTCCGGACAGGGCTTCTACGAGCAGTACTTC.

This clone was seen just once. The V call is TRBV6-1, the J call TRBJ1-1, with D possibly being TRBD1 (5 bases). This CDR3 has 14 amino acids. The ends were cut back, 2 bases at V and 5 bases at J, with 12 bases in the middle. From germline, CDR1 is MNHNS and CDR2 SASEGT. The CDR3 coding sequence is TGTGCCAGCAGTGAAACCGGAGGGGCGACTGAAGCTTTCTTT. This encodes CASSETGGATEAFF.

This CDR3 reads CASSQGSGDTDTQYF. CDR3 DNA sequence: TGCGCCAGCAGCCAAGGGTCGGGGGACACAGATACGCAGTATTTT. The chain uses TRBV4-1 and TRBJ2-3, with D perhaps TRBD2 (6 bases). Per the germline V gene, CDR1 is MGHRA and CDR2 is YSYEKL. The CDR3 covers 15 residues. The ends were cut back, 1 base at V and 2 bases at J, with 10 bases in the middle.

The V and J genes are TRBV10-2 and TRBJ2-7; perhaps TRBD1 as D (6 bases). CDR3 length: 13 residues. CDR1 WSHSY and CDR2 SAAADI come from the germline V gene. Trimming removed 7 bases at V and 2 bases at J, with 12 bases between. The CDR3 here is CASNRVDTYEQYF. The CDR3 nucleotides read TGCGCCAGCAACAGGGTCGACACCTACGAGCAGTACTTC.